What follows are 19 T cell receptor beta chains derived from one specimen sequenced in a study of T-cell memory formation after mild COVID-19 (dated by TCRdb to about 2021). The receptor library was made with 5' RACE. Sequencing instrument: Illumina NovaSeq 6000. The public sequencing data were trimmed at Q25 with fastp and processed into clonotypes with MiXCR by TCRdb, which kept only in-frame beta chains. CDR3 protein sequences are deduplicated, and each keeps its most common genes and DNA. This sample has about 120,000 distinct CDR3 sequences in its table, and about 15% of those were observed once. The ten largest clonotypes hold roughly 14% of the sample. Sequencing was carried out using PBMCs or a T cell subset sorted from them (not recorded which). The receptor source for this set is an adult woman who had mild COVID-19 (a few samples of this study predate the infection). The sample titles of this study are shuffled in the database, so cell type and time point are left out; the donor was told from shared clones.

The CDR3 spells CASRGLYGYTF. The CDR3 bases are TGTGCCAGTAGAGGGCTGTATGGCTACACCTTC. The J gene is TRBJ1-2, the V gene TRBV19; no firm D call. Germline V gives CDR1 LNHDA, CDR2 SQIVND (reference sequence). The V gene lost 6 bases and the J gene lost 5 bases, with 7 bases spanning the gap. The CDR3 extends over 11 amino acids. Looking up the rest from reference TRBV19 and TRBJ1-2 gives the full variable domain: DGGITQSPKYLFRKEGQNVTLSCEQNLNHDAMYWYRQDPGQGLRLIYYSQIVNDFQKGDIAEGYSVSREKKESFPLTVTSAQKNPTAFYLCASRGLYGYTFGSGTRLTVV.

This chain connects TRBV5-1 to TRBJ2-5; 10 bases match TRBD2. The ends lost 4 bases at V and 3 bases at J; junction bases unmatched: 3. Germline V gene data show CDR1 as SGHRS and CDR2 as YFSETQ. The CDR3 runs 14 residues. Written as DNA, the CDR3 is TGCGCCAGCAGCCGGCTAGCGGGGGAAGAGACCCAGTACTTC. Translated: CASSRLAGEETQYF.

This clonotype has more than one count but fewer than ten. The rearrangement uses TRBV5-6 and TRBJ2-1; TRBD1 aligns across 7 bases. Germline V gene data show CDR1 as SGHDT and CDR2 as YYEEEE. Unmatched junction bases numbered 7, after V lost 2 bases and J lost 5 bases. This CDR3 is 15 amino acids long. The CDR3 loop reads CASSLTGTVDNEQFF. DNA for the CDR3: TGTGCCAGCAGCTTAACCGGGACAGTAGACAATGAGCAGTTCTTC. Full variable domain (rest looked up from reference TRBV5-6 and TRBJ2-1): DAGVTQSPTHLIKTRGQQVTLRCSPKSGHDTVSWYQQALGQGPQFIFQYYEEEERQRGNFPDRFSGHQFPNYSSELNVNALLLGDSALYLCASSLTGTVDNEQFFGPGTRLTVL.

This chain joins TRBV28 and TRBJ2-2, with D perhaps matching TRBD1 or TRBD2 (5 bases each). This CDR3 is built from 20 residues. Per the germline V gene, CDR1 is MDHEN and CDR2 is SYDVKM. V was pared by 7 bases and J by 6 bases, with 33 bases between. The CDR3 DNA reads as TGTGCCAGCACCGCTTTTACTGGTCGGGGACCGGGAAGTCTGGCCGGGGAGCTGTTTTTT. Amino acid sequence: CASTAFTGRGPGSLAGELFF.

The gene calls are TRBV7-2 and TRBJ2-1, with TRBD1 matching 10 bases. Trimming cost V 8 bases and J 9 bases; bases outside gene matches: 10. Germline V gene sequence: CDR1 SGHTA, CDR2 FQGNSA. CDR3 size: 14 residues. For the CDR3, the DNA is TGTGCCAGCGGTCCTAGGACAGGGGGAGGTGAGCAGTTCTTC. The encoded protein is CASGPRTGGGEQFF.

This clonotype was observed a handful of times. The gene calls are TRBV20-1 and TRBJ1-1, with D possibly TRBD1 on 5 matching bases. The length of the CDR3 is 15 residues. Trimming left V 1 base short and J 0 bases short, with 12 bases between. Germline V gene data show CDR1 as DFQATT and CDR2 as SNEGSKA (reference sequence). CDR3 in DNA: TGCAGTGCTAGAGCCCTGGGACGGATGAACACTGAAGCTTTCTTT. It yields the protein CSARALGRMNTEAFF.

This clonotype turned up a few times. This chain uses TRBV27 with TRBJ2-1; a weak D match, TRBD1 (5 bases). Per the germline V gene, CDR1 is MNHEY and CDR2 is SMNVEV (reference sequence). The V end lost 4 bases, the J end lost 0 bases, and 10 bases lay between the germline ends. The CDR3 runs 15 residues. The CDR3 loop is CASSSGASSYNEQFF. The CDR3 DNA follows: TGTGCCAGCAGTTCTGGGGCTAGCTCCTACAATGAGCAGTTCTTC.

The chain recombines TRBV7-9 with TRBJ1-1, with D unclear. Between the trimmed V and J ends, which lost 2 bases and 3 bases, there was a span of 13 bases. Germline V gene sequence: CDR1 SEHNR, CDR2 FQNEAQ (reference sequence). This CDR3 has 15 residues. The CDR3 nucleotides read TGTGCCAGCAGCTTACGGGCCGGTGGGTACACTGAAGCTTTCTTT. Its translation: CASSLRAGGYTEAFF.

The rearrangement links TRBV12-3 or TRBV12-4 to TRBJ2-1; 10 bases line up with TRBD2. The CDR3 is 13 residues long. After removal of 6 bases from V and 13 bases from J, the junction contained 9 bases not matched to a gene. The CDR3 is CASRLNSGGQQFF. CDR3 DNA: TGTGCCAGCAGGCTGAATAGCGGGGGGCAACAGTTCTTC.

This clonotype appeared many times. The V gene is TRBV12-3 or TRBV12-4, the J gene TRBJ2-1; 9 bases match TRBD2. This CDR3 comprises 13 residues. V shed 8 bases and J 8 bases; nucleotides not matched to a gene: 7. CDR3 nucleotides: TGTGCCAGCGGTGGCGGGGGGGCCGATGAGCAGTTCTTC. Its protein is CASGGGGADEQFF.

This clonotype showed up many times. The chain has TRBV3-1 and TRBJ2-7; D assignment may be TRBD1 or TRBD2 (5 bases each). This CDR3 has 13 amino acids. Trimming took off 6 bases at V and 2 bases at J, with 11 bases between the two ends. Germline lookup yields CDR1 LGHDT and CDR2 YNNKEL (reference sequence). The CDR3 loop reads CASRRGSAYEQYF. The CDR3, as DNA: TGTGCCAGCAGACGGGGCTCCGCCTACGAGCAGTACTTC.

The V call is TRBV12-3 or TRBV12-4, the J call TRBJ2-7; maybe TRBD1 (5 bases). The V end was cut by 4 bases, the J end by 2 bases, with 12 bases between. The CDR3 spans 14 residues. The CDR3 loop is CASSSTLTAYEQYF. As DNA, the CDR3 is TGTGCCAGCAGTTCCACCCTGACAGCCTACGAGCAGTACTTC.

The rearrangement uses TRBV7-8 and TRBJ1-4; D is uncertain. V dropped 1 base and J dropped 0 bases, with 6 bases sitting between them. Germline V gene sequence: CDR1 SGHVS, CDR2 FQNEAQ. This CDR3 comprises 15 residues. The CDR3 loop reads CASSLERATNEKLFF. The DNA of the CDR3 is TGTGCCAGCAGCTTAGAGAGAGCAACTAATGAAAAACTGTTTTTT.

In its sample, this clonotype was seen many times. One end of the junction does not line up with germline, which may come from a read error. The chain employs TRBV6-4 and TRBJ2-7, with 7 positions matching TRBD1. This CDR3 spans 11 amino acids. The germline gives CDR1 MRHNA, CDR2 SNTAGT. CDR3 nucleotides: TGTGCCAGCAGTCCAGCGACAGGGACACACTTC. Encoded protein: CASSPATGTHF.

This clonotype was observed many times. The chain combines TRBV7-9 with TRBJ2-5; 13 nucleotides line up with TRBD2. Germline V gene data show CDR1 as SEHNR and CDR2 as FQNEAQ (reference sequence). The CDR3 has 15 residues. With 6 bases clipped from V and 5 bases from J, the junction kept 6 bases outside the gene matches. This CDR3 is CASRGLAGVRETQYF. The CDR3, as DNA: TGTGCCAGCAGAGGACTAGCGGGAGTTCGCGAGACCCAGTACTTC.

This rearrangement joins TRBV12-3 or TRBV12-4 to TRBJ2-3; 9 nucleotides match TRBD2. With V trimmed by 7 bases and J by 6 bases, 5 bases remained unmatched. This CDR3 contains 13 residues. The CDR3 spells CASTPAGGDTQYF. The DNA of the CDR3 is TGTGCCAGCACCCCTGCGGGAGGGGATACGCAGTATTTT.

This clonotype came up once. J is TRBJ2-7 and V is TRBV6-5; D remains ambiguous. The CDR3 has 16 residues. V lost 0 bases, J lost 2 bases, and 14 bases lay in between. Per germline, CDR1 MNHEY and CDR2 SVGAGI. Written as DNA, the CDR3 is TGTGCCAGCAGTTACTCGACGATACGCACACCCTACGAGCAGTACTTC. Protein product: CASSYSTIRTPYEQYF.

The genes are TRBV30 and TRBJ2-7, with 13 bases identical to TRBD2. The V and J ends lost 3 bases and 7 bases, in that order; junction bases with no gene match: 9. CDR3 length: 15 residues. Germline V gene data show CDR1 as GTSNPN and CDR2 as SVGIG (reference sequence). The CDR3 nucleotides are TGTGCCTGGAGCGGACTAGCGGGAGCCGTGGGAGAGCAGTACTTC. Its protein is CAWSGLAGAVGEQYF.

This clonotype showed up just a few times. In DNA form, the CDR3 reads TGTGCCAGTAGTCCAGATCGAAGACAGTATGACACTGAAGCTTTCTTT. This gives the protein CASSPDRRQYDTEAFF. This chain connects TRBV19 to TRBJ1-1; a weak D match, TRBD1 (5 bases). In germline, CDR1 is LNHDA, CDR2 SQIVND (reference sequence). The CDR3 runs to 16 residues. Trimming pared 5 bases from V and 3 bases from J, leaving 19 bases between.